These T cell receptor beta chains were read from a single sample in a study of CD8 T cell repertoires and HIV-1 epitope variants. Clones were sequenced by immunoSEQ multiplex PCR, and TCRdb holds only the in-frame ones, with some missing. The data hold around 5,100 clones, with approximately 66% observed a single time. Their antigens remain unidentified. Input material: cultured CD8+ T cells derived from PBMCs. The receptors stem from a male donor with HIV. Each CDR3 is given with its conserved first and last residue. D genes are given only for firm matches. A clone size is listed for some rows: how often the clone was seen (once, few, many), or a class if it is expanded.

cdr3_nt: TGCGCCAGCGCGCTGGCCAATGAGCAGTTCTTC; cdr3_aa: CASALANEQFF; v_call: TRBV5-1; j_call: TRBJ2-1; d_call: .; clone_size: few
cdr3_nt: TGTGCCAGCAGACCCAAAGGCTCCTACAATGAGCAGTTCTTC; cdr3_aa: CASRPKGSYNEQFF; v_call: TRBV2; j_call: TRBJ2-1; d_call: .; clone_size: .
cdr3_nt: TGTGCCAGCAGCCTGGACATGGGACAGAAGTTATACGAGCAGTACTTC; cdr3_aa: CASSLDMGQKLYEQYF; v_call: TRBV7-9; j_call: TRBJ2-7; d_call: TRBD1; clone_size: .
cdr3_nt: TGTGCCATCAGGGGGGGCACTGAAGCTTTCTTT; cdr3_aa: CAIRGGTEAFF; v_call: TRBV28; j_call: TRBJ1-1; d_call: TRBD1; clone_size: .
cdr3_nt: TGTGCCAGCAGCTCTTCCCAAGAGACCCAGTACTTC; cdr3_aa: CASSSSQETQYF; v_call: TRBV5-4; j_call: TRBJ2-5; d_call: .; clone_size: .
cdr3_nt: TGTGCCAGCAGCTCCGCCGGGATAGATCAAGAGACCCAGTACTTC; cdr3_aa: CASSSAGIDQETQYF; v_call: TRBV2; j_call: TRBJ2-5; d_call: .; clone_size: .
cdr3_nt: TGTGCCAGCAGTTTCCTCGTGAACACCGGGGAGCTGTTTTTT; cdr3_aa: CASSFLVNTGELFF; v_call: TRBV28; j_call: TRBJ2-2; d_call: .; clone_size: .
cdr3_nt: TGTGCCAGCAGTGCACTGGGAGAGGTCCGAAAGCGGGAGACCCAGTACTTC; cdr3_aa: CASSALGEVRKRETQYF; v_call: TRBV6-1; j_call: TRBJ2-5; d_call: .; clone_size: .
cdr3_nt: TGCGCCAGCAGCCAAGACCGGACAGGTCTTAACACCGGGGAGCTGTTTTTT; cdr3_aa: CASSQDRTGLNTGELFF; v_call: TRBV4-1; j_call: TRBJ2-2; d_call: TRBD1; clone_size: few
cdr3_nt: TGTGCCAGCAGCATTCCGGGACAGGGCCCCTACGAGCAGTACTTC; cdr3_aa: CASSIPGQGPYEQYF; v_call: TRBV5-6; j_call: TRBJ2-7; d_call: TRBD1; clone_size: .
cdr3_nt: TGTGCCAGCAGACCGACAGCCATGAACACTGAAGCTTTCTTT; cdr3_aa: CASRPTAMNTEAFF; v_call: TRBV6-5; j_call: TRBJ1-1; d_call: .; clone_size: .
cdr3_nt: TGTGCCAGCAGCCAAGCGGGGGGAGGCTACACCTTC; cdr3_aa: CASSQAGGGYTF; v_call: TRBV4-2; j_call: TRBJ1-2; d_call: .; clone_size: few
cdr3_nt: TGTGCCAGCAGCCAAAATAACTATGGCTACACCTTC; cdr3_aa: CASSQNNYGYTF; v_call: TRBV4-2; j_call: TRBJ1-2; d_call: .; clone_size: few
cdr3_nt: TGTGCCAGCAGCCGCGGGACTAGCGGGGCGGGAAATGAGCAGTTCTTC; cdr3_aa: CASSRGTSGAGNEQFF; v_call: TRBV11-2; j_call: TRBJ2-1; d_call: TRBD2; clone_size: .
cdr3_nt: TGTGCCAGCAGTTTAGGGGGCGCCTACAATGAGCAGTTCTTC; cdr3_aa: CASSLGGAYNEQFF; v_call: TRBV27; j_call: TRBJ2-1; d_call: .; clone_size: .
cdr3_nt: TGTGCCAGCAAACTGGACAGCAGGACCTACGAGCAGTACTTC; cdr3_aa: CASKLDSRTYEQYF; v_call: TRBV7-2; j_call: TRBJ2-7; d_call: .; clone_size: .
cdr3_nt: TGCGCCAGCAGCTCCGGGACAGGGGATGTAGCTTTCTTT; cdr3_aa: CASSSGTGDVAFF; v_call: TRBV5-1; j_call: TRBJ1-1; d_call: TRBD1; clone_size: .
cdr3_nt: TGCAGCGTTGTCCTAGCGGGGTTGCTCGAGCAGTACTTC; cdr3_aa: CSVVLAGLLEQYF; v_call: TRBV29-1; j_call: TRBJ2-7; d_call: TRBD2; clone_size: few
cdr3_nt: TGTGCCAGCAGCCTGGGGCCAGGCAGCTCCTACGAGCAGTACTTC; cdr3_aa: CASSLGPGSSYEQYF; v_call: TRBV27; j_call: TRBJ2-7; d_call: .; clone_size: .
cdr3_nt: TGTGCCTGGAGTGTTTGGGGGGCTGAGACCCAGTACTTC; cdr3_aa: CAWSVWGAETQYF; v_call: TRBV30; j_call: TRBJ2-5; d_call: .; clone_size: .
cdr3_nt: TGTGCCAGCAGCCCGGGGGGAGGGGACTCCACTGAAGCTTTCTTT; cdr3_aa: CASSPGGGDSTEAFF; v_call: TRBV5-6; j_call: TRBJ1-1; d_call: .; clone_size: .
cdr3_nt: TGTGCCAGCAGCCAAGGAGAGGATGGGGGCTACACCTTC; cdr3_aa: CASSQGEDGGYTF; v_call: TRBV11-2; j_call: TRBJ1-2; d_call: .; clone_size: .
cdr3_nt: TGTGCCATCAGCCCCCCAACCTACAATGAGCAGTTCTTC; cdr3_aa: CAISPPTYNEQFF; v_call: TRBV10-3; j_call: TRBJ2-1; d_call: .; clone_size: .
cdr3_nt: TGTGCCAGCAGCGTAGAAGCCGGTAGCTCCTACAATGAGCAGTTCTTC; cdr3_aa: CASSVEAGSSYNEQFF; v_call: TRBV9; j_call: TRBJ2-1; d_call: .; clone_size: .
cdr3_nt: TGTGCCAGCACTCTCTCAATAGGACTAGCGGGACTAAAATCCGGGGAGCTGTTTTTT; cdr3_aa: CASTLSIGLAGLKSGELFF; v_call: TRBV27; j_call: TRBJ2-2; d_call: TRBD2; clone_size: .
cdr3_nt: TGTGCCAGCGTAGCCCGTGGCTCTGGAAACACCATATATTTT; cdr3_aa: CASVARGSGNTIYF; v_call: TRBV7-8; j_call: TRBJ1-3; d_call: .; clone_size: .
cdr3_nt: TGTGCCAGCAGTTTCTACGCAGGGGATGGCTACACCTTC; cdr3_aa: CASSFYAGDGYTF; v_call: TRBV28; j_call: TRBJ1-2; d_call: .; clone_size: few
cdr3_nt: TGTGCCAGCAGCCCCTTGGGACAGACAACTAATGAAAAACTGTTTTTT; cdr3_aa: CASSPLGQTTNEKLFF; v_call: TRBV9; j_call: TRBJ1-4; d_call: TRBD1; clone_size: few
cdr3_nt: TGCGCCAGCAGCCAAGTGCAGGGCGGGTTCGGGGAGCTGTTTTTT; cdr3_aa: CASSQVQGGFGELFF; v_call: TRBV4-3; j_call: TRBJ2-2; d_call: .; clone_size: .
cdr3_nt: TGTGCCAGCAGTGAGTTTCAGGGGCAGGACACCGGGGAGCTGTTTTTT; cdr3_aa: CASSEFQGQDTGELFF; v_call: TRBV2; j_call: TRBJ2-2; d_call: .; clone_size: .
cdr3_nt: TGTGCCAGTAGCCTCGACGGCGACTCTGGAAACACCATATATTTT; cdr3_aa: CASSLDGDSGNTIYF; v_call: TRBV19; j_call: TRBJ1-3; d_call: .; clone_size: .
cdr3_nt: TGTGCCAGTAGTTCTCCGGGGGGAGAAGCTTTCTTT; cdr3_aa: CASSSPGGEAFF; v_call: TRBV19; j_call: TRBJ1-1; d_call: .; clone_size: .
cdr3_nt: TGTGCCAGCAGCTTGAGGAGCTCTGGGGCCAACGTCCTGACTTTC; cdr3_aa: CASSLRSSGANVLTF; v_call: TRBV13; j_call: TRBJ2-6; d_call: .; clone_size: .
cdr3_nt: TGTGCCAGCAGCCTCGGGGGGCCAGGCCGGCATGGCTACACCTTC; cdr3_aa: CASSLGGPGRHGYTF; v_call: TRBV14; j_call: TRBJ1-2; d_call: .; clone_size: .
cdr3_nt: TGTGCCAGCACCCAGGGGGGTTACAATGAGCAGTTCTTC; cdr3_aa: CASTQGGYNEQFF; v_call: TRBV7-9; j_call: TRBJ2-1; d_call: .; clone_size: once
cdr3_nt: TGCGCCAGCAGTGAACTAGCGGGAGTCTCCTACGAGCAGTACTTC; cdr3_aa: CASSELAGVSYEQYF; v_call: TRBV10-1; j_call: TRBJ2-7; d_call: TRBD2; clone_size: few
cdr3_nt: TGTGCCAGCAGCTTAGGTCTGACAGGGGAGGTTGGCTACACCTTC; cdr3_aa: CASSLGLTGEVGYTF; v_call: TRBV7-8; j_call: TRBJ1-2; d_call: TRBD1; clone_size: .
cdr3_nt: TGTGCCAGCAGCCCACTCAGGACAGGTCCCACAGATACGCAGTATTTT; cdr3_aa: CASSPLRTGPTDTQYF; v_call: TRBV11-2; j_call: TRBJ2-3; d_call: TRBD1; clone_size: .
cdr3_nt: TGTGCCAGCAGCTTAGGGCAGGGGGCCTTCAACGAGCAGTACTTC; cdr3_aa: CASSLGQGAFNEQYF; v_call: TRBV7-6; j_call: TRBJ2-7; d_call: TRBD1; clone_size: .
cdr3_nt: TGTGCCAGCAGCCAAGAAGGGGGTTACAATGAGCAGTTCTTC; cdr3_aa: CASSQEGGYNEQFF; v_call: TRBV4-2; j_call: TRBJ2-1; d_call: .; clone_size: .
cdr3_nt: TGTGCCAGTGGGTGGGGGTACACCGGGGAGCTGTTTTTT; cdr3_aa: CASGWGYTGELFF; v_call: TRBV19; j_call: TRBJ2-2; d_call: .; clone_size: .
cdr3_nt: TGTGCCAGCAGTTTTTCGGTGAACACTGAAGCTTTCTTT; cdr3_aa: CASSFSVNTEAFF; v_call: TRBV27; j_call: TRBJ1-1; d_call: .; clone_size: few
cdr3_nt: TGTGCCATCAGTGAGGGGGATACTGAAGCTTTCTTT; cdr3_aa: CAISEGDTEAFF; v_call: TRBV10-3; j_call: TRBJ1-1; d_call: .; clone_size: medium-sized
cdr3_nt: TGTGCCAGCAGCGGACAGGGGTGGAATGGCTACACCTTC; cdr3_aa: CASSGQGWNGYTF; v_call: TRBV7-6; j_call: TRBJ1-2; d_call: TRBD1; clone_size: .
cdr3_nt: TGCGCCAGCAGCTTGGAGGGGGCGCAGGCAAAGTATTTT; cdr3_aa: CASSLEGAQAKYF; v_call: TRBV5-1; j_call: TRBJ2-3; d_call: TRBD1; clone_size: .
cdr3_nt: TGCGCCAGCAGCTTGGGGACAGGGCTGACCTACGAGCAGTACTTC; cdr3_aa: CASSLGTGLTYEQYF; v_call: TRBV5-1; j_call: TRBJ2-7; d_call: TRBD1; clone_size: once
cdr3_nt: TGTGCCAGTAGTATCCCAAGGTGGGCGAACACCGGGGAGCTGTTTTTT; cdr3_aa: CASSIPRWANTGELFF; v_call: TRBV19; j_call: TRBJ2-2; d_call: .; clone_size: .
cdr3_nt: TGTGCCAGCAGTTACGGGGGGGGCGAGCAGTACTTC; cdr3_aa: CASSYGGGEQYF; v_call: TRBV6-5; j_call: TRBJ2-7; d_call: TRBD2; clone_size: .
cdr3_nt: TGTGCCAGCAGTTTAACTAGCGGGAGTGTCCGCACCGGGGAGCTGTTTTTT; cdr3_aa: CASSLTSGSVRTGELFF; v_call: TRBV28; j_call: TRBJ2-2; d_call: TRBD2; clone_size: .
cdr3_nt: TGTGCCAGCAGTGAATATGAGACACTTTACACTGAAGCTTTCTTT; cdr3_aa: CASSEYETLYTEAFF; v_call: TRBV25-1; j_call: TRBJ1-1; d_call: .; clone_size: .
cdr3_nt: TGTGCCAGCAGTCGACAGGGGTTCAATGAGCAGTTCTTC; cdr3_aa: CASSRQGFNEQFF; v_call: TRBV27; j_call: TRBJ2-1; d_call: TRBD1; clone_size: .
cdr3_nt: TGTGCCAGCAGTTTCCGGTCGTACAATGAGCAGTTCTTC; cdr3_aa: CASSFRSYNEQFF; v_call: TRBV11-3; j_call: TRBJ2-1; d_call: .; clone_size: .